The 23 T cell receptor beta chains below were found in one sample sequenced in a study of cytomegalovirus exposure and HLA in healthy donors. The study ran its PCR with 60 Vbeta and 13 Jbeta primers. TCRdb keeps only in-frame clones here, not all; method: immunoSEQ multiplex PCR. This sample has approximately 270,000 clones, with roughly 80% found just once. Material for sequencing was PBMCs. The receptors were sampled from a girl aged 2 to 10 in good health and CMV-seronegative.

V is TRBV7-2 and J is TRBJ2-7; no firm D call. V was trimmed by 2 bases and J by 0 bases, leaving 8 bases between them. Germline values: CDR1 SGHTA, CDR2 FQGNSA. The CDR3 length is 14 residues. DNA of the CDR3: TGTGCCAGCAGCTTATTCGAGAGCTCCTACGAGCAGTACTTC. This codes for CASSLFESSYEQYF.

The chain links TRBV28 to TRBJ1-5; 7 nucleotides agree with TRBD1. The junction had 3 bases not matched to a gene; V was cut back by 6 bases and J by 4 bases. In germline, CDR1 is MDHEN, CDR2 SYDVKM. The length of the CDR3 is 13 residues. For the CDR3, the DNA is TGTGCCAGCAGGGGGACAGCGAATCAGCCCCAGCATTTT. Translated, it gives CASRGTANQPQHF.

The gene calls are TRBV28 and TRBJ1-3; weak D call: TRBD1 (6 bases). Germline CDR1 is MDHEN and CDR2 is SYDVKM. Trimming left V 4 bases short and J 3 bases short, with 13 bases between. This CDR3 comprises 15 residues. The CDR3 nucleotides read TGTGCCAGCAGTTCAGACAGGCTTGGTGGAAACACCATATATTTT. Translated: CASSSDRLGGNTIYF.

V is TRBV19 and J is TRBJ2-5; TRBD2 is a possible D gene (6 bases). V lost 5 bases, J lost 0 bases, and 10 bases lay in between. This CDR3 contains 14 residues. Germline lookup yields CDR1 LNHDA and CDR2 SQIVND (reference sequence). CDR3 loop: CASSHREYQETQYF. DNA for the CDR3: TGTGCCAGTAGTCATCGGGAGTACCAAGAGACCCAGTACTTC.

V usage is TRBV6-5 and J usage is TRBJ2-7; the D is unclear. Trimming took 6 bases from V and 6 from J, leaving 12 bases between them. This CDR3 comprises 12 residues. CDR1 MNHEY and CDR2 SVGAGI come from the germline V gene. CDR3 residues: CASSTLFSEQYF. CDR3 DNA: TGTGCCAGCAGCACCCTATTTAGCGAGCAGTACTTC.

The chain carries TRBV5-5 and TRBJ1-4; D unresolved. Trimming left V 2 bases short and J 4 bases short, with 6 bases between. CDR3 length: 13 amino acids. CDR1 is SGHKS, CDR2 YYEKEE, per germline (reference sequence). The CDR3, as DNA: TGTGCCAGCAGCTTCAGTCATAATGAAAAACTGTTTTTT. Translation: CASSFSHNEKLFF.

V and J are TRBV5-1 and TRBJ2-7; D not resolved. Germline V CDR1 and CDR2: SGHRS, YFSETQ. The CDR3 length is 14 residues. The germline V and J ends were trimmed by 4 bases and 2 bases, with 13 bases remaining between them. CDR3 in amino acids: CASSPATITYEQYF. The CDR3 DNA reads TGCGCCAGCAGCCCCGCTACTATTACCTACGAGCAGTACTTC.

This chain links TRBV5-8 with TRBJ1-2; 7 bases map to TRBD1. CDR1 is SGHTS and CDR2 is YDEGEE in the germline V gene. This CDR3 contains 13 residues. Trimming took 4 bases from V and 4 from J; bases not matched to a gene: 4. The CDR3 region has the DNA TGTGCCAGCAGCCAGACAGGGAGCTATGGCTACACCTTC. Its translation: CASSQTGSYGYTF.

The chain uses TRBV5-6 and TRBJ1-2; D might be TRBD1 (5 bases). The germline V gene encodes CDR1 SGHDT and CDR2 YYEEEE. The germline V and J ends were trimmed by 2 bases and 1 base, with 24 bases remaining between them. The CDR3 covers 19 residues. CDR3 coding DNA: TGTGCCAGCAGCTTACCGGGACTGCTTACCATGGGGGGTAACTATGGCTACACCTTC. Translated: CASSLPGLLTMGGNYGYTF.

This clone was observed a handful of times. The DNA for the CDR3 is TGTGCCAGCAGCCTAACCTCAGGGGGCGCGGCTTACAATGAGCAGTTCTTC. Amino acid sequence: CASSLTSGGAAYNEQFF. The gene calls are TRBV9 and TRBJ2-1; 8 bases are a match to TRBD1. With V trimmed by 4 bases and J by 4 bases, 13 bases remained unmatched. In germline, CDR1 is SGDLS, CDR2 YYNGEE. The CDR3 has 17 amino acids.

The chain is built from TRBV5-5 and TRBJ2-1, with 14 bases aligning to TRBD2. CDR1 and CDR2 (germline): SGHKS, YYEKEE (reference sequence). This CDR3 contains 17 residues. V shed 2 bases and J 9 bases; nucleotides not matched to a gene: 10. The CDR3 region is CASSLASGTSGGGEQFF. CDR3 sequence (DNA): TGTGCCAGCAGCTTAGCCTCCGGGACTAGCGGGGGTGGTGAGCAGTTCTTC.

The chain has TRBV7-2 and TRBJ2-2, with D possibly TRBD2 on 5 matching bases. This CDR3 spans 17 amino acids. Between the trimmed V and J ends, which lost 2 bases and 1 base, there was a span of 14 bases. Germline values: CDR1 SGHTA, CDR2 FQGNSA. CDR3 protein: CASSLSFLSGNTGELFF. The CDR3 DNA is TGTGCCAGCAGCTTAAGTTTCCTCAGCGGGAACACCGGGGAGCTGTTTTTT.

V is TRBV14 and J is TRBJ2-3; D ambiguous. The germline gives CDR1 SGHDN, CDR2 FVKESK. The CDR3 is 15 amino acids. V gave up 4 bases and J gave up 2 bases, with 13 bases separating them. The CDR3 is CASSPRGSLTDTQYF. In DNA form, the CDR3 reads TGTGCCAGCAGCCCTCGAGGCAGCCTCACAGATACGCAGTATTTT. The entire variable domain, with the rest obtained from reference TRBV14 and TRBJ2-3, is as follows: EAGVTQFPSHSVIEKGQTVTLRCDPISGHDNLYWYRRVMGKEIKFLLHFVKESKQDESGMPNNRFLAERTGGTYSTLKVQPAELEDSGVYFCASSPRGSLTDTQYFGPGTRLTVL.

The rearrangement links TRBV6-1 to TRBJ1-4, with D possibly TRBD1 on 6 matching bases. The germline V and J ends were trimmed by 6 bases and 7 bases, with 15 bases remaining between them. The CDR3 consists of 14 residues. The germline V gene encodes CDR1 MNHNS and CDR2 SASEGT. This CDR3 is CASSEGTYIEKLFF. The CDR3 DNA reads TGTGCCAGCAGCGAGGGGACATATATTGAAAAACTGTTTTTT.

V is TRBV28 and J is TRBJ1-5; TRBD1 aligns across 7 bases. The germline V gene has CDR1 MDHEN and CDR2 SYDVKM. The junction had 7 bases not matched to a gene; V was cut back by 6 bases and J by 5 bases. The CDR3 extends over 14 amino acids. CDR3 in DNA: TGTGCCAGCAGGATCACAGGGGAGGATCAGCCCCAGCATTTT. It yields the protein CASRITGEDQPQHF.

The genes are TRBV5-1 and TRBJ2-4, with TRBD2 identical over 9 bases. V lost 1 base to trimming and J lost 0 bases; unmatched junction nucleotides: 14. This CDR3 is built from 20 residues. CDR1 is SGHRS and CDR2 is YFSETQ in the germline V gene. The CDR3 loop reads CASSLLGGGGAPVAKNIQYF. Here the CDR3 DNA reads TGCGCCAGCAGCTTGCTTGGGGGCGGGGGGGCCCCCGTAGCCAAAAACATTCAGTACTTC.

V and J are TRBV28 and TRBJ2-2; no reliable D call. Trimming took 10 bases from V and 4 from J, leaving 13 bases between them. Germline lookup yields CDR1 MDHEN and CDR2 SYDVKM. The CDR3 covers 13 residues. The CDR3 loop reads CAIGLGGTGELFF. The CDR3 DNA follows: TGTGCCATAGGTCTAGGTGGCACCGGGGAGCTGTTTTTT.

With regard to this clone: Other DNA sequences within the sample encode an identical CDR3. The rearrangement links TRBV25-1 to TRBJ1-5; 8 nucleotides match TRBD1. V shed 4 bases and J 7 bases; nucleotides not matched to a gene: 6. The CDR3 has 14 residues. Germline CDR1 reads MGHDK; CDR2 reads SYGVNS. CDR3 DNA: TGTGCCAGCAGTGGAGGACAGGGAAGCCAGCCCCAGCATTTT. Protein sequence: CASSGGQGSQPQHF.

V and J are TRBV28 and TRBJ1-2; 10 positions match TRBD1. Unmatched junction bases numbered 1, after V lost 2 bases and J lost 4 bases. CDR1 is MDHEN and CDR2 is SYDVKM in the germline V gene. The CDR3 runs to 14 residues. CDR3 amino acids: CASSLGDRGYGYTF. Written as DNA, the CDR3 is TGTGCCAGCAGTTTAGGGGACAGGGGCTATGGCTACACCTTC.

The rearrangement links TRBV7-9 to TRBJ2-1; 7 bases line up with TRBD2. V lost 1 base, J lost 4 bases, and 10 bases stayed unmatched. Germline V gene data show CDR1 as SEHNR and CDR2 as FQNEAQ (reference sequence). This CDR3 has 17 amino acids. The CDR3 loop is CASSLGLRLAVYNEQFF. The CDR3 nucleotides read TGTGCCAGCAGCTTAGGGCTACGCCTAGCGGTTTACAATGAGCAGTTCTTC. Combining the CDR3 with reference TRBV7-9 and TRBJ2-1 gives the whole variable domain DTGVSQNPRHKITKRGQNVTFRCDPISEHNRLYWYRQTLGQGPEFLTYFQNEAQLEKSRLLSDRFSAERPKGSFSTLEIQRTEQGDSAMYLCASSLGLRLAVYNEQFFGPGTRLTVL.

This clone appeared a single time. The chain couples TRBV4-1 to TRBJ2-5, with 9 positions matching TRBD1. The DNA matches TRBJ2-7 better at its end, which makes the J call doubtful. CDR3 length: 17 residues. Germline V gene data show CDR1 as MGHRA and CDR2 as YSYEKL. This chain's CDR3 is CASSQGLPGQGIYEQYF. The CDR3 bases are TGCGCCAGCAGCCAGGGACTCCCGGGACAGGGAATCTACGAGCAGTACTTC.

About this clone: This CDR3 is also generated by other DNA sequences in the sample. The genes are TRBV27 and TRBJ2-3; D might be TRBD2 (6 bases). There are 14 residues in the CDR3. Germline loops: CDR1 MNHEY, CDR2 SMNVEV (reference sequence). V shed 5 bases and J shed 0 bases, with 9 bases lying between them. DNA of the CDR3: TGTGCCAGCAGTCTTAGCGGTAGCACAGATACGCAGTATTTT. Amino acid sequence: CASSLSGSTDTQYF.

The V gene is TRBV7-9, the J gene TRBJ2-7; 15 bases map to TRBD2. The junction had 8 bases not matched to a gene; V was cut back by 6 bases and J by 2 bases. This CDR3 is 17 amino acids long. Germline V gene sequence: CDR1 SEHNR, CDR2 FQNEAQ (reference sequence). DNA of the CDR3: TGTGCCAGCAGTTGGACTAGCGGGGGGGCTTCAACCTACGAGCAGTACTTC. This encodes CASSWTSGGASTYEQYF.